This TCR beta chain was obtained from a study of cytomegalovirus exposure and HLA in healthy donors. Overall study findings and caveats: Donors belonging to an Asian-associated ancestry cluster reportedly showed fewer N-insertions in productive TCRs than the approximately 680-donor mean, according to what a later analysis found. It was reported that TCR beta sequences correctly inferred the HLA-A and HLA-B alleles for most subjects. The sole available immune exposure information was CMV serostatus.

In regard to this clone: Antigen: not known.

PCR primers comprised 60 Vbeta and 13 Jbeta primers. Profiling relied on immunoSEQ multiplex PCR, and the TCRdb table lists in-frame clones only, not all of them. This repertoire includes tens of thousands of clones. V gave up 6 bases and J gave up 0 bases, with 15 bases separating them. Germline CDR1 SGHVS, CDR2 FNYEAQ. The CDR3 contains 16 residues. The source material was PBMCs. The sequence was obtained from a woman under 40 in good health and CMV-seropositive. The chain uses TRBV7-6 and TRBJ1-3; D perhaps matches TRBD1 (6 bases). The CDR3 is CASSLQGYDSGNTIYF. The CDR3, as DNA: TGTGCCAGCAGTTTACAGGGTTACGACTCTGGAAACACCATATATTTT.